The clone carrying this T cell receptor (beta chain) is judged medium-sized. Its antigen is not known. This record comes from a study of metastatic and nonmetastatic thyroid tumors. Study background: Repertoires of blood and of tissue (tumor or nodule) from malignant and benign thyroid patients were compared.

General study results and limits: Reports indicated that malignant thyroid tumors showed significantly higher TCR beta diversity than benign nodules did, in blood and tumor.

Trimming stripped 5 bases from V and 8 bases from J, with 15 bases between. In germline, CDR1 is GTSNPN, CDR2 SVGIG (reference sequence). CDR3 length: 13 residues. From the PCR reads, TCRdb re-called clones with MiXCR. The sample lists about 30,000 clones, less than 25% occurring once. Among the patients, none had received any treatment before thyroid surgery. The genes are TRBV30 and TRBJ1-4; D call uncertain. The clonotype originates from a female donor with papillary thyroid cancer or a benign thyroid nodule (not recorded which). Some clones in this sample may be carry-over from other donors' samples. Sequenced sample: blood. In DNA, the CDR3 is TGTGCCTGGGGGATGAGGCTAGGAGAAAAACTGTTTTTT. Amino acids: CAWGMRLGEKLFF.